This TCR beta chain was sequenced for a study of PD-L1 blockade in urothelial cancer. Overall study context: Bladder-origin urothelial cancer in males covered twenty-five of 29 patients. After treatment start, blood was analyzed at 3 weeks (second dose) and at 6 weeks.

CDR3 length: 15 residues. Germline CDR1 reads MNHEY; CDR2 reads SVGAGI. V was clipped by 3 bases and J by 3 bases; unmatched bases: 7. TCRdb's copy holds only in-frame clones and misses some; the assay was immunoSEQ multiplex PCR. The table has some 30,000 clones, about nine tenths seen once. This receptor was taken from a man aged 50 to 59 with urothelial cancer. The sequencing used PBMCs, collected around atezolizumab (anti-PD-L1) treatment. The chain couples TRBV6-5 to TRBJ2-5; 7 nucleotides line up with TRBD2. In DNA, the CDR3 is TGTGCCAGCAGTTATTCCCCTAGCGGCAAAGAGACCCAGTACTTC. It is translated as CASSYSPSGKETQYF.